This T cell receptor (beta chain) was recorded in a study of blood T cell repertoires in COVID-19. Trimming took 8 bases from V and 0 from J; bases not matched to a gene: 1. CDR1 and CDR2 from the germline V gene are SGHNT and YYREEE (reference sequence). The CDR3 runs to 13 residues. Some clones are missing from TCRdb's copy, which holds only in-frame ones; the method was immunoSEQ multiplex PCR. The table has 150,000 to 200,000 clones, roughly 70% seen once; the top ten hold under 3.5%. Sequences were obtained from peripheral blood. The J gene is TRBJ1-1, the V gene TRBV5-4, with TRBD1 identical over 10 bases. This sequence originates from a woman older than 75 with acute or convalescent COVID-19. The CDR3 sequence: CARGQGMNTEAFF. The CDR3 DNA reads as TGTGCCAGGGGACAGGGGATGAACACTGAAGCTTTCTTT. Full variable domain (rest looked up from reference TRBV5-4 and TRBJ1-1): ETGVTQSPTHLIKTRGQQVTLRCSSQSGHNTVSWYQQALGQGPQFIFQYYREEENGRGNFPPRFSGLQFPNYSSELNVNALELDDSALYLCARGQGMNTEAFFGQGTRLTVV.